The clone carrying this T cell receptor (beta chain) is a singleton in its sample. This sample is part of a study of shared clonotypes between healthy human individuals. Per the authors' pipeline: Filtering was not the same, since immunoSEQ gave junction-only sequences without quality scores. The method was immunoSEQ multiplex PCR; TCRdb's version includes in-frame clones alone and lacks a portion of them. V, J and clone size are taken as reported in that table, and D and trimming were inferred from the DNA itself. This table has hundreds of thousands of clones, roughly four fifths appearing once. The germline V gene has CDR1 SGHNT and CDR2 YENEEA. The CDR3 has 17 amino acids.

Input material: PBMCs. The sequence was obtained from a woman aged 35 to 49 in good health. Some clones in this sample may be carry-over from other donors' samples. The chain couples TRBV11-3 to TRBJ2-5; 15 nucleotides agree with TRBD2. The J call could be wrong; TRBJ2-7 is a better fit for the DNA end. CDR3 protein: CASSLAKGTSGRYEQYF. The CDR3 DNA follows: TGTGCCAGCAGCTTAGCCAAGGGGACTAGCGGGAGGTACGAGCAGTACTTC.